The clone carrying this T cell receptor (delta chain) was picked up a small number of times. A much larger clone is a single base away; this may be a read error. This sample stems from a study of gamma-delta T cells after stem cell transplantation. This CDR3 region has 17 residues. CDR1 is GEAIGNYY, CDR2 EKD, per germline. TCRdb re-processed the RT-PCR reads via CATT. Counted here are under 5,500 delta-chain clones, 9.8% occurring once; the ten biggest clones make up roughly an eighth. The clonotype originates from a human donor. It is not recorded whose cells these are; they may come from a transplant donor. This chain connects TRDV2 to TRDJ1, with 13 bases matching TRDD3. Sequenced material: gamma-delta T cells. The CDR3 nucleotides read TGTGCCTGTGACACCTTACTGGGGGATACGCGCACCGATAAACCCATCTTT. It is translated as CACDTLLGDTRTDKPIF.